This entry lists 2 T cell receptor beta chains sequenced from one sample in a study of vaccination effects on CD4 cells after COVID-19 (dated by TCRdb to about 2022). Libraries were prepared through the immunoSEQ multiplex PCR assay. TCRdb took this table from immuneACCESS and kept in-frame rearrangements with V and J called. Such tables lack part of the clones; where checked against another copy, unresolved V genes explain under half of the gap, and the rest is unexplained. Here the sample has about 20,000 clones; roughly three quarters occur a single time. The top ten hold 9.1% of the sample. For these receptors, no antigen is known. In the ViraFEST assay, PBMC were stimulated with viral peptide pools, and TCR sequencing was then used to find antigen-specific CD4+ T cell clonotypes based on their expansion. After approximately 11 days of culture, CD4+ T cells were isolated with the EasySep CD4+ T cell isolation kit. Negative nucleocapsid antibody results before and after vaccination confirmed that the healthy vaccine recipients had no prior SARS-CoV-2 infection.

Sample: CD4+ T cells from PBMCs cultured with HCoV-NL63 spike peptides, taken before COVID-19 vaccination. According to the study, the label for this sample's cell subset or site signals: HCoV-NL63 spike overlapping peptide pool stimulation. These receptors all come from a human donor who received a COVID-19 vaccine.

In this sample, this clone is medium-sized (0.01 to 0.1%). V gene TRBV27 combines with J gene TRBJ1-5; 9 bases match TRBD1. The germline CDR1 and CDR2 sequences are MNHEY and SMNVEV (reference sequence). The CDR3 consists of 15 residues. V lost 0 bases and J lost 4; bases outside the gene matches: 1. DNA of the CDR3: TGTGCCAGCAGTTTATCGACAGGGGGTAATCAGCCCCAGCATTTT. Translating gives CASSLSTGGNQPQHF.

The chain employs TRBV2 and TRBJ2-7, with D perhaps matching TRBD1 or TRBD2 (5 bases each). Germline-derived CDR1 and CDR2 are SNHLY and FYNNEI. The CDR3 spans 14 residues. V was trimmed by 7 bases and J by 2 bases, leaving 15 bases between them. Here the CDR3 reads CASTTGTATYEQYF. CDR3 in DNA: TGTGCCAGCACCACCGGGACCGCTACCTACGAGCAGTACTTC.